These T cell receptor beta chains were read from a single sample in a study of cytomegalovirus exposure and HLA in healthy donors. Method: immunoSEQ multiplex PCR; TCRdb's copy keeps in-frame clones and lacks some. This table holds hundreds of thousands of clones, roughly 90% found once. The sample consisted of PBMCs. The receptor source for this set is a woman aged 18-29 years in good health and CMV-seronegative. Both conserved end residues are part of each CDR3.

j_call | v_call | cdr3_aa
TRBJ2-3 | TRBV6-1 | CASSLRDQGSDTQYF
TRBJ2-2 | TRBV2 | CASRPTGRGELFF
TRBJ1-2 | TRBV10-2 | CASTRDTNYGYTF
TRBJ2-2 | TRBV27 | CASSTLSGLATPSNTGELFF
TRBJ2-1 | TRBV29-1 | CSVIRRETLGNEQFF
TRBJ2-5 | TRBV18 | CASSPRSPGGETQYF
TRBJ2-7 | TRBV19 | CASSIRSAGIYEQYF
TRBJ1-1 | TRBV11-3 | CASSAGERTEAFF
TRBJ1-1 | TRBV19 | CASSNQVGWNTEAFF
TRBJ1-2 | TRBV6-5 | CASSYAGTAYGYTF
TRBJ1-5 | TRBV6-6 | CASKQGSNQPQHF
TRBJ2-7 | TRBV28 | CASTSPIGLEYEQYF
TRBJ1-4 | TRBV19 | CASRVPNEKLFF
TRBJ2-1 | TRBV6-5 | CASSYLLGGPGDEQFF
TRBJ1-6 | TRBV28 | CASREGVSYNSPLHF
TRBJ2-7 | TRBV5-1 | CASSLTGPSSYEQYF
TRBJ1-2 | TRBV11-2 | CASSYPRQRSNYGYTF
TRBJ1-2 | TRBV9 | CASSDRAHGYTF
TRBJ1-1 | TRBV19 | CASSMGTSNTEAFF
TRBJ1-2 | TRBV7-2 | CASSSRQGGYGYTF
TRBJ2-7 | TRBV11-1 | CASSPALTSGRSYEQYF
TRBJ1-5 | TRBV15 | CATSTLDSPNQPQHF
TRBJ2-1 | TRBV25-1 | CASSLFSGNEQFF
TRBJ1-2 | TRBV6-5 | CASSLAGQSYTF
TRBJ2-7 | TRBV2 | CASRVTGGYEQYF
TRBJ1-3 | TRBV29-1 | CSVEVGRGSGNTIYF
TRBJ1-1 | TRBV4-3 | CASSQGGQMNTEAFF
TRBJ2-3 | TRBV18 | CASSPPMGVSTDTQYF
TRBJ1-5 | TRBV6-1 | CASSELSNYSNQPQHF
TRBJ2-1 | TRBV6-4 | CASSAGTNNEQFF
TRBJ2-2 | TRBV27 | CASSFLTGNTGELFF
TRBJ2-7 | TRBV20-1 | CSATSLLEQYF
TRBJ1-2 | TRBV28 | CASGRNWGGAGYGYTF
TRBJ2-3 | TRBV7-8 | CASSNSFPRGDTQYF
TRBJ2-5 | TRBV29-1 | CSSQGQGGETQYF
TRBJ2-7 | TRBV5-5 | CASSLAAGGSYEQYF
TRBJ1-5 | TRBV7-8 | CASSLIRGQPQHF
TRBJ2-1 | TRBV9 | CASSRENEQFF
TRBJ2-1 | TRBV6-1 | CASSGQGNNEQFF
TRBJ2-5 | TRBV25-1 | CASSRGGVQETQYF
TRBJ2-5 | TRBV2 | CASRDPTGLETQYF
TRBJ2-7 | TRBV2 | CASSDYPTGDSYEQYF
TRBJ1-2 | TRBV7-6 | CASSPTGNYGYTF
TRBJ2-3 | TRBV9 | CASSAVAGRTDTQYF
TRBJ2-2 | TRBV7-3 | CASSPYGSTGELFF
TRBJ2-1 | TRBV27 | CASSLRAGALSYNEQFF
TRBJ2-2 | TRBV5-1 | CASSPGQGWGGELFF
TRBJ1-1 | TRBV6-1 | CASSPRQGPTEAFF
TRBJ2-7 | TRBV5-6 | CASSLQLGNTKYEQYF
TRBJ2-7 | TRBV11-3 | CASSCGLAEYYEQYF
TRBJ1-4 | TRBV28 | CASSPGQSEKLFF
TRBJ2-5 | TRBV14 | CASSQTGLAGGIKTQYF
TRBJ2-7 | TRBV10-1 | CASSRDRVGEQYF
TRBJ2-1 | TRBV9 | CASAEAGDGDEQFF
TRBJ1-2 | TRBV19 | CASSIVRMVWPGGYTF
TRBJ2-2 | TRBV11-3 | CASSFQQGRELFF
TRBJ1-2 | TRBV6-6 | CASSYTGTGAYGYTF
TRBJ2-3 | TRBV13 | CASSPHRQDTQYF
TRBJ2-7 | TRBV15 | CATSRESPNEQYF
TRBJ2-2 | TRBV18 | CASSPWLVSRRELTGELFF